The clone carrying this T cell receptor beta chain was seen only a few times. TCRdb re-derived calls from the 5' RACE reads in MiXCR, one entry per CDR3 protein. This table has about 50,000 distinct CDR3 sequences, roughly 28% appearing once. The receptor comes from a female donor with breast cancer. The sequenced sample consisted of naive CD4+ T cells sorted from blood. Subset specified: naive CD4+ T cells, CD4+CD45RA+CD25-.

CDR3 bases: TGTGCCAGCAGCCAAGATCTGAAGGGGAATGAAAAACTGTTTTTT. Amino acids: CASSQDLKGNEKLFF. V is TRBV4-2 and J is TRBJ1-4, with D possibly matching TRBD1 (5 bases). This CDR3 comprises 15 residues. Trimming pared 0 bases from V and 5 bases from J, leaving 10 bases between. Germline assignment: CDR1 LGHNA and CDR2 YNFKEQ.